This TCR beta chain appears in the sequencing data of a study of cytomegalovirus exposure and HLA in healthy donors. The wider study: When fewer than 400 donors were genotyped, 80% to 90% of them were found to fall in the Caucasian-associated ancestry cluster.

The CDR3 consists of 13 residues. Germline CDR1 and CDR2: SGHKS and YYEKEE (reference sequence). Findings and caveats of the study: In a later analysis, DRB1 alleles had the most associated TCRs; HLA-C alleles the fewest. TCR beta sequences reportedly predicted most subjects' HLA-A and HLA-B alleles accurately. It was only CMV serostatus that was available as immune exposure information.

About this clone: As yet, its antigen is unknown.

Primers: 60 Vbeta forward and 13 Jbeta reverse. Here immunoSEQ multiplex PCR was the method, and the copy in TCRdb shows in-frame clones only, minus some. The table has some 90,000 clones, around 86% seen once. This receptor was obtained from an older woman in good health and CMV-seropositive. The chain joins TRBV5-5 to TRBJ2-5, with TRBD1 as a possible D gene (5 bases). The J call may be wrong; the DNA end is better matched by TRBJ2-7. Sequencing was performed on PBMCs. As DNA, the CDR3 is TGTGCCAGCAGCTTGGAGGACAAGTACGAGCAGTACTTC. This encodes CASSLEDKYEQYF.